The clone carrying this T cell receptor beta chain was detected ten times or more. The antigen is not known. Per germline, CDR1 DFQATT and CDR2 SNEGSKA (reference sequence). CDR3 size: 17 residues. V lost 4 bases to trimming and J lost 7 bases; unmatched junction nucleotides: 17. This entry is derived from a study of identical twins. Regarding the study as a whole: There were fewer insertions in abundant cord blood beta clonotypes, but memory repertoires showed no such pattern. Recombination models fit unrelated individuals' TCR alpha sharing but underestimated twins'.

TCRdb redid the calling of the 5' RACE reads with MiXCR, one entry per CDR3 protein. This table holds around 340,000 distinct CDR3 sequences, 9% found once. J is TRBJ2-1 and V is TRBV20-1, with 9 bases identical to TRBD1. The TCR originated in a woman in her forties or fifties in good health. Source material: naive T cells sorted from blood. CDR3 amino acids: CSATTTGGNISMNEQFF. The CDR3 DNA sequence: TGCAGTGCTACGACGACAGGGGGAAACATATCGATGAATGAGCAGTTCTTC.